The 13 T cell receptor beta chains in this list originate from one sample, sequenced in a study of T cell changes during pregnancy in multiple sclerosis. The data were produced by immunoSEQ multiplex PCR, yet TCRdb's version contains in-frame clones alone and is incomplete. Of 120,000 or so clones listed, roughly 92% are singletons. This specimen was peripheral blood, taken before pregnancy. The receptors stem from a female donor with multiple sclerosis, enrolled in a pregnancy study.

The chain employs TRBV10-3 and TRBJ1-5, with D perhaps TRBD1 (6 bases). CDR1 and CDR2 (germline): ENHRY, SYGVKD. V shed 5 bases and J shed 3 bases, with 11 bases lying between them. The CDR3 extends over 14 amino acids. CDR3 coding DNA: TGTGCCATCAGTCCAACAGGGAACAATCAGCCCCAGCATTTT. Translated, it gives CAISPTGNNQPQHF.

The chain has TRBV19 and TRBJ1-4; D ambiguous. The CDR3 totals 16 residues. The V end lost 6 bases, the J end lost 5 bases, and 19 bases lay between the germline ends. In germline, CDR1 is LNHDA, CDR2 SQIVND (reference sequence). In DNA form, the CDR3 reads TGTGCCAGTAGCTCTCAAACCGGGGTCCTAAATGAAAAACTGTTTTTT. Residues: CASSSQTGVLNEKLFF.

V is TRBV5-1 and J is TRBJ1-1, with D hard to call. In germline, CDR1 is SGHRS, CDR2 YFSETQ. The CDR3 is made up of 15 amino acids. The V and J ends lost 4 bases and 0 bases respectively, with 13 bases between them. The CDR3 loop is CASSVDGAMNTEAFF. DNA of the CDR3: TGCGCCAGCAGCGTCGACGGAGCTATGAACACTGAAGCTTTCTTT.

The chain recombines TRBV5-4 with TRBJ2-2; D perhaps matches TRBD1 (5 bases). CDR3 length: 14 amino acids. Per the germline V gene, CDR1 is SGHNT and CDR2 is YYREEE (reference sequence). Trimming stripped 4 bases from V and 1 base from J, with 8 bases between. The CDR3 sequence is CASSADMNTGELFF. CDR3 DNA sequence: TGTGCCAGCAGCGCGGACATGAACACCGGGGAGCTGTTTTTT.

The chain uses TRBV6-1 and TRBJ1-5; D is perhaps TRBD1 (5 bases). This CDR3 comprises 15 residues. Trimming left V 0 bases short and J 4 bases short, with 10 bases between. Germline loops: CDR1 MNHNS, CDR2 SASEGT. CDR3 in DNA: TGTGCCAGCAGTGAAGCGGGGGGGATGAATCAGCCCCAGCATTTT. Its translation: CASSEAGGMNQPQHF.

CDR3 DNA: TGTGCCAGCAGTTCCGCACTAGCGCTGGAGACCCAGTACTTC. Translating it yields CASSSALALETQYF. The V gene is TRBV7-9, the J gene TRBJ2-5, with 7 bases matching TRBD2. This CDR3 has 14 amino acids. J lost 5 bases, V lost 6 bases, and 9 bases had no gene match. The V gene's germline CDR1 is SEHNR and CDR2 FQNEAQ (reference sequence).

The chain recombines TRBV19 with TRBJ2-5; 7 nucleotides match TRBD2. The CDR3 sequence is 16 residues long. Unmatched junction bases numbered 9, after V lost 3 bases and J lost 2 bases. The germline V gene has CDR1 LNHDA and CDR2 SQIVND (reference sequence). The CDR3 DNA follows: TGTGCCAGTAGTATCGCTGGGCTAGCGGTTCAAGAGACCCAGTACTTC. It specifies CASSIAGLAVQETQYF.

J is TRBJ1-2 and V is TRBV6-1; 7 nucleotides match TRBD1. Germline V gene sequence: CDR1 MNHNS, CDR2 SASEGT. The ends lost 7 bases at V and 1 base at J; junction bases unmatched: 6. The CDR3 extends over 14 amino acids. This chain's CDR3 is CASNPTGLNYGYTF. CDR3 nucleotides: TGTGCCAGCAATCCGACAGGGCTTAACTATGGCTACACCTTC.

The chain couples TRBV7-2 to TRBJ2-1; TRBD2 matches at 7 bases. The junction had 9 bases not matched to a gene; V was cut back by 3 bases and J by 1 base. The CDR3 contains 17 residues. Germline lookup yields CDR1 SGHTA and CDR2 FQGNSA. This chain's CDR3 is CASSLSGASGSYNEQFF. As DNA, the CDR3 is TGTGCCAGCAGCTTGAGTGGGGCTAGCGGATCCTACAATGAGCAGTTCTTC.

The V gene is TRBV11-3, the J gene TRBJ2-7, with D perhaps matching TRBD2 (5 bases). The CDR3 contains 14 residues. V lost 0 bases and J 12 bases, leaving 18 bases between the germline ends. Germline-derived CDR1 and CDR2 are SGHNT and YENEEA. The CDR3 region has the DNA TGTGCCAGCAGCTTAGAAGTAGGCCACTTAGAGGGGTACTTC. Residues: CASSLEVGHLEGYF.

This chain uses TRBV2 with TRBJ2-3, with a weak D call TRBD1 (6 bases). Germline values: CDR1 SNHLY, CDR2 FYNNEI. The CDR3 sequence is 15 residues long. Trimming removed 4 bases from V and 5 bases from J, with 16 bases in between. The CDR3: CASSAAAGALDTQYF. CDR3 nucleotide sequence: TGTGCCAGCAGTGCAGCGGCAGGGGCGCTAGATACGCAGTATTTT.

The chain carries TRBV2 and TRBJ1-1; 7 bases are a match to TRBD1. CDR3 size: 15 residues. Trimming took 5 bases from V and 0 from J; bases not matched to a gene: 6. CDR1 and CDR2 from the germline V gene are SNHLY and FYNNEI. The CDR3 is CASSMDRFMNTEAFF. The CDR3 DNA reads as TGTGCCAGCAGTATGGACAGGTTCATGAACACTGAAGCTTTCTTT.

The chain employs TRBV12-2 and TRBJ2-1; the D call of TRBD1 is as the table states it, not checked on the DNA. TRBV12-2 is given as a pseudogene. There are 18 residues in the CDR3. In nucleotides, the CDR3 is TGTGCAAGTCGCTTATCCCTAGGACAGGTCGATGGGCCCAATGAGCAGTTCTTC. The encoded protein is CASRLSLGQVDGPNEQFF.